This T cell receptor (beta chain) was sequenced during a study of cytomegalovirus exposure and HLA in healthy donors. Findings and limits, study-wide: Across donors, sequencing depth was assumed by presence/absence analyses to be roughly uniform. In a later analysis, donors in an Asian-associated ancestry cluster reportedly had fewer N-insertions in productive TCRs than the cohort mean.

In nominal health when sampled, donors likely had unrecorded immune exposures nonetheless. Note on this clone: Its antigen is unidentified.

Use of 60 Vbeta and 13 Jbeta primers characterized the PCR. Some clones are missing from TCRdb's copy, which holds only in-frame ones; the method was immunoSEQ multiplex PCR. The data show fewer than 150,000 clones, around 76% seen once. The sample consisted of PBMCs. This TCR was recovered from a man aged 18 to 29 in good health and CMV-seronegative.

CDR3 loop: CASSIRRLNTDTQYF. CDR3 coding DNA: TGTGCCAGTAGTATAAGGCGGCTAAACACAGATACGCAGTATTTT. The gene calls are TRBV19 and TRBJ2-3; D is ambiguous. CDR1 and CDR2 from the germline V gene are LNHDA and SQIVND (reference sequence). V was cut by 2 bases and J by 2 bases, with 11 bases left in between. The CDR3 has 15 amino acids.